These 32 T cell receptor beta chains originate from one sample sequenced in a study of cytomegalovirus exposure and HLA in healthy donors. The PCR made use of 60 Vbeta and 13 Jbeta primers. Method: immunoSEQ multiplex PCR; TCRdb's copy keeps in-frame clones and lacks some. The data hold about 130,000 clones, with around four fifths observed a single time. The specimen was PBMCs. Every receptor here comes from a man aged 25 to 40 in good health.

The chain combines TRBV18 with TRBJ2-7; TRBD1 is a possible D gene (6 bases). Trimming took off 6 bases at V and 2 bases at J, with 17 bases between the two ends. Looked up from germline, CDR1 is KGHSH and CDR2 is LQKENI. The CDR3 is 15 residues long. CDR3 nucleotide sequence: TGTGCCAGCTCGGTGACAGGTCGTGGCCCCTACGAGCAGTACTTC. This sequence encodes CASSVTGRGPYEQYF.

J is TRBJ2-5 and V is TRBV4-2; 12 bases are shared with TRBD2. The CDR3 totals 17 residues. The V gene's germline CDR1 is LGHNA and CDR2 YNFKEQ. V shed 3 bases, J shed 3 bases, and the junction held 8 bases outside the gene matches. The CDR3 DNA follows: TGTGCCAGCAGCCACCCACCCCTAGCGGGAGGGAAAGAGACCCAGTACTTC. Translating gives CASSHPPLAGGKETQYF.

This clone was seen more than once but under ten times. DNA for the CDR3: TGTGCCAGCAGCCCAGACAGGGCCCGGGAGACCCAGTACTTC. It codes for CASSPDRARETQYF. The chain has TRBV7-6 and TRBJ2-5, with 7 positions matching TRBD1. CDR3 length: 14 residues. V lost 5 bases and J lost 5; bases outside the gene matches: 8. Germline V gene data show CDR1 as SGHVS and CDR2 as FNYEAQ. The complete variable domain, with remaining parts taken from reference TRBV7-6 and TRBJ2-5, reads GAGVSQSPRYKVTKRGQDVALRCDPISGHVSLYWYRQALGQGPEFLTYFNYEAQQDKSGLPNDRFSAERPEGSISTLTIQRTEQRDSAMYRCASSPDRARETQYFGPGTRLLVL.

The V and J genes are TRBV11-1 and TRBJ2-1; 10 bases fit TRBD2. This CDR3 has 18 amino acids. Germline V gene lookup returns CDR1 SGHAT and CDR2 FQDESV (reference sequence). With 6 bases clipped from V and 0 bases from J, the junction kept 11 bases outside the gene matches. The CDR3, as DNA: TGTGCCAGCAGGGAGTCCGGGACTAGCGCCGGCTCCTACAATGAGCAGTTCTTC. As protein: CASRESGTSAGSYNEQFF.

The chain combines TRBV12-5 with TRBJ2-5; D gene uncertain. Trimming left V 3 bases short and J 4 bases short, with 6 bases between. The CDR3 extends over 12 amino acids. Germline CDR1 reads LGHNT; CDR2 reads FRNRAP. In DNA, the CDR3 is TGTGCTAGTGGTTTCTGGAGAGAGACCCAGTACTTC. Translation: CASGFWRETQYF.

A word on this clone: At one end, the junction sequence differs from germline, possibly due to a read error. The V gene is TRBV7-7, the J gene TRBJ1-5; D is unresolved. This CDR3 region has 13 residues. Germline V lookup: CDR1 SSHAT, CDR2 FNYEAQ (reference sequence). DNA for the CDR3: TGTGCTAGCAGCTCTACGGCGGGTCAGCCCCAGCATTTT. Protein: CASSSTAGQPQHF.

V usage is TRBV27 and J usage is TRBJ2-4, with 9 bases lining up with TRBD2. CDR3 length equals 13 residues. V lost 4 bases, J lost 9 bases, and 4 bases stayed unmatched. Germline loops: CDR1 MNHEY, CDR2 SMNVEV (reference sequence). The CDR3 loop is CASSSYSGSIQYF. The CDR3 bases are TGTGCCAGCAGTTCCTATAGCGGGAGCATTCAGTACTTC.

This clone was picked up one time. Other DNA variants within this sample encode the same CDR3. This chain connects TRBV18 to TRBJ2-3, with no clear D. V lost 0 bases to trimming and J lost 5 bases, with 6 bases between them. This CDR3 spans 13 amino acids. Germline V gene lookup returns CDR1 KGHSH and CDR2 LQKENI. CDR3 region: CASSPPSRDTQYF. CDR3 DNA: TGTGCCAGCTCACCACCATCGAGAGATACGCAGTATTTT. The full variable domain, in which reference TRBV18 and TRBJ2-3 provide the parts outside the CDR3, is NAGVMQNPRHLVRRRGQEARLRCSPMKGHSHVYWYRQLPEEGLKFMVYLQKENIIDESGMPKERFSAEFPKEGPSILRIQQVVRGDSAAYFCASSPPSRDTQYFGPGTRLTVL.

Concerning this clone: Relative to the germline gene, one junction end is altered; a read error may explain this. The chain recombines TRBV28 with TRBJ2-7; maybe TRBD2 (6 bases). The V gene's germline CDR1 is MDHEN and CDR2 SYDVKM. The CDR3 length is 13 residues. Here the CDR3 DNA reads TGTGCCAGCAGTTTATACGCTAGCGCGACCTGGCTATTC. The encoded protein is CASSLYASATWLF.

The genes are TRBV19 and TRBJ1-2, with TRBD1 matching 7 bases. With V trimmed by 5 bases and J by 8 bases, 8 bases remained unmatched. Germline loops: CDR1 LNHDA, CDR2 SQIVND (reference sequence). The CDR3 consists of 13 residues. The CDR3 sequence: CASSPNRGRGYTF. Here the CDR3 DNA reads TGTGCCAGTAGTCCCAACAGGGGTCGCGGCTACACCTTC.

This chain connects TRBV27 to TRBJ2-5; a possible D gene is TRBD1 (7 bases). The better agreement between TRBJ2-7 and the DNA end casts doubt on the J call. Germline CDR1 is MNHEY and CDR2 is SMNVEV (reference sequence). The CDR3 is 14 amino acids. In nucleotides, the CDR3 is TGTGCCAGCAGAGGGGGCTGGGGGGTCTACGAGCAGTACTTC. Its translation: CASRGGWGVYEQYF.

The CDR3 DNA sequence: TGTGCCTGGAGTGTTCAGTCCACCGGGGAGCTGTTTTTT. It specifies CAWSVQSTGELFF. The J gene is TRBJ2-2, the V gene TRBV30; D is ambiguous. V lost 0 bases and J 4 bases, leaving 6 bases between the germline ends. The CDR3 runs to 13 residues. CDR1 and CDR2 (germline): GTSNPN, SVGIG (reference sequence).

V is TRBV28 and J is TRBJ2-1; D remains unclear. The CDR3 length is 13 residues. Germline loops: CDR1 MDHEN, CDR2 SYDVKM. The ends were cut back, 5 bases at V and 8 bases at J, with 13 bases in the middle. CDR3 DNA: TGTGCCAGCAGTCTAGTTTGGATGGATGAGCAGTTCTTC. This encodes CASSLVWMDEQFF.

This sequence joins TRBV18 and TRBJ1-1; a possible D gene is TRBD1 (6 bases). The germline V gene has CDR1 KGHSH and CDR2 LQKENI. The CDR3 is made up of 16 amino acids. Trimming left V 3 bases short and J 1 base short, with 15 bases between. CDR3 sequence reads: CASSPPGGGWNTEAFF. CDR3 coding DNA: TGTGCCAGCTCACCCCCGGGGGGCGGGTGGAACACTGAAGCTTTCTTT.

This chain connects TRBV19 to TRBJ1-3; D gene unclear. Trimming cost V 1 base and J 2 bases, with 12 bases left between them. The CDR3 is made up of 16 amino acids. Germline values: CDR1 LNHDA, CDR2 SQIVND (reference sequence). The CDR3 here is CASSIGGAAAGNTIYF. The CDR3 nucleotides read TGTGCCAGTAGTATAGGTGGCGCAGCGGCTGGAAACACCATATATTTT.

This chain uses TRBV9 with TRBJ1-2; 8 bases agree with TRBD1. CDR3 length: 15 residues. V trimming: 0 bases; J trimming: 3 bases; junction bases outside the gene matches: 4. Germline assignment: CDR1 SGDLS and CDR2 YYNGEE. CDR3 sequence reads: CASSVGWGQDYGYTF. CDR3 coding DNA: TGTGCCAGCAGCGTAGGGTGGGGACAGGACTATGGCTACACCTTC.

The chain has TRBV28 and TRBJ1-3, with TRBD1 matching over 9 bases. Germline CDR1 MDHEN, CDR2 SYDVKM. After removal of 2 bases from V and 4 bases from J, the junction contained 6 bases not matched to a gene. The CDR3 runs to 16 residues. CDR3 residues: CASSLPGQGGGNTIYF. CDR3 DNA sequence: TGTGCCAGCAGTTTACCGGGACAGGGAGGGGGAAACACCATATATTTT.

This clone appeared a few times. V and J are TRBV28 and TRBJ1-2; 10 bases are a match to TRBD1. Germline V gene lookup returns CDR1 MDHEN and CDR2 SYDVKM. The CDR3 has 16 amino acids. V shed 7 bases and J 5 bases; nucleotides not matched to a gene: 13. DNA for the CDR3: TGTGCCAGCACTCCCGGGGGGGGACAGGGGTGGTATGGCTACACCTTC. Translated, it gives CASTPGGGQGWYGYTF.

Only a few counts were recorded for this clone. The chain joins TRBV7-6 to TRBJ2-2; 11 bases agree with TRBD2. CDR3 length: 16 residues. CDR1 and CDR2 (germline): SGHVS, FNYEAQ. V shed 5 bases and J 7 bases; nucleotides not matched to a gene: 9. The CDR3 sequence is CASSPTSGSLNGELFF. The CDR3 DNA sequence: TGTGCCAGCAGCCCTACTAGCGGGAGCTTGAACGGGGAGCTGTTTTTT.

This clone was detected only a few times. The chain links TRBV2 to TRBJ1-1; D call uncertain. Looked up from germline, CDR1 is SNHLY and CDR2 is FYNNEI. V lost 8 bases and J lost 0, with 4 bases in between. The CDR3 has 11 residues. CDR3 sequence: CASWLNTEAFF. For the CDR3, the DNA is TGTGCCAGCTGGCTGAACACTGAAGCTTTCTTT.

The rearrangement links TRBV9 to TRBJ1-1, with D tentatively TRBD1 (5 bases). V was trimmed by 1 base and J by 5 bases, leaving 18 bases between them. Per the germline V gene, CDR1 is SGDLS and CDR2 is YYNGEE. There are 16 residues in the CDR3. CDR3 in amino acids: CASSVLGGGSGTEAFF. The CDR3, as DNA: TGTGCCAGCAGCGTACTCGGCGGGGGGTCGGGGACTGAAGCTTTCTTT.

The chain uses TRBV29-1 and TRBJ2-5; 16 bases are shared with TRBD2. The DNA end is a closer match to TRBJ2-7, so the J assignment may be wrong. The germline V gene encodes CDR1 SQVTM and CDR2 ANQGSEA. CDR3 length: 14 amino acids. CDR3 region: CSVGTSGRVYEQYF. CDR3 bases: TGCAGCGTAGGGACTAGCGGGAGGGTCTACGAGCAGTACTTC.

The chain uses TRBV27 and TRBJ2-7, with 7 nucleotides matching TRBD2. Trimming took 1 base from V and 4 from J; bases not matched to a gene: 13. The CDR3 is 17 amino acids. CDR1 is MNHEY and CDR2 is SMNVEV in the germline V gene (reference sequence). The CDR3 nucleotides read TGTGCCAGCAGTTTATGGGGCAGCGGGACCGTTATGTACGAGCAGTACTTC. Amino acids: CASSLWGSGTVMYEQYF.

The rearrangement links TRBV11-3 to TRBJ2-5; tentative D call: TRBD2 (6 bases). CDR1 and CDR2 (germline): SGHNT, YENEEA. The CDR3 has 14 amino acids. Trimming stripped 5 bases from V and 7 bases from J, with 17 bases between. The CDR3 spells CASSRVEGDGTQYF. The CDR3, as DNA: TGTGCCAGCAGCCGGGTGGAGGGAGATGGGACCCAGTACTTC.

This clone was found once. The rearrangement joins TRBV18 to TRBJ2-5; 8 bases match TRBD2. The CDR3 is 15 amino acids. J gave up 5 bases and V 0 bases, and 5 bases lay outside the gene matches. The germline V gene encodes CDR1 KGHSH and CDR2 LQKENI. The CDR3 region has the DNA TGTGCCAGCTCACCACCCGGACTAGCAATCGAGACCCAGTACTTC. It is translated as CASSPPGLAIETQYF.

This clone was seen just once. The chain joins TRBV2 to TRBJ1-2; no clear D. This CDR3 is built from 12 residues. Trimming stripped 7 bases from V and 4 bases from J, with 10 bases between. The germline V gene encodes CDR1 SNHLY and CDR2 FYNNEI. The CDR3 nucleotides read TGTGCCAGCACCGAACAGAGCTATGGCTACACCTTC. It codes for CASTEQSYGYTF.

The chain carries TRBV7-9 and TRBJ2-3; TRBD2 matches at 12 bases. The V gene end was trimmed by 5 bases and the J gene end by 3 bases; junction bases not matched to a gene: 6. The CDR3 has 16 residues. Germline assignment: CDR1 SEHNR and CDR2 FQNEAQ (reference sequence). The CDR3 DNA follows: TGTGCCAGCAGCCCGCGGACTAGCGGGAAAACAGATACGCAGTATTTT. This gives the protein CASSPRTSGKTDTQYF.

The CDR3 bases are TGTGCCAGCCGCCAGTCCGGGACAGCCTCAACTAACTATGGCTACACCTTC. This gives the protein CASRQSGTASTNYGYTF. This chain links TRBV27 with TRBJ1-2; 7 bases are a match to TRBD1. Unmatched junction bases numbered 15, after V lost 8 bases and J lost 0 bases. Germline CDR1 and CDR2: MNHEY and SMNVEV (reference sequence). This CDR3 is 17 amino acids long.

This clone has a handful of counts. This chain links TRBV12-2 with TRBJ2-5; the table's D call TRBD2 went unverified against the DNA. TRBV12-2 is an annotated pseudogene. The CDR3 contains 16 residues. The CDR3 loop reads CASRLDAGRAEETQYF. The DNA of the CDR3 is TGTGCAAGTCGCTTAGATGCCGGGAGGGCGGAAGAGACCCAGTACTTC.

The V call is TRBV9, the J call TRBJ1-6; 7 nucleotides match TRBD1. Trimming cost V 3 bases and J 0 bases; bases outside gene matches: 6. Germline CDR1 is SGDLS and CDR2 is YYNGEE. The CDR3 length is 17 residues. The CDR3 bases are TGTGCCAGCAGCGATGACAGGGCAAGCTCCTATAATTCACCCCTCCACTTT. Protein: CASSDDRASSYNSPLHF.

This chain uses TRBV7-8 with TRBJ2-2, with 7 positions matching TRBD2. CDR3 length equals 15 residues. The J segment lost 1 base and the V segment lost 6 bases, leaving 5 bases of the junction unmatched. The germline V gene encodes CDR1 SGHVS and CDR2 FQNEAQ. CDR3 region: CASRRLAVNTGELFF. The DNA for the CDR3 is TGTGCCAGCAGAAGACTAGCAGTGAACACCGGGGAGCTGTTTTTT.

This clone occurred a few times. The CDR3 DNA is TGTGCCAGCAGTGTCGAAACGGCTAGCGCTAGTGAGCAGTTCTTC. Translating it yields CASSVETASASEQFF. This chain uses TRBV6-4 with TRBJ2-1; a possible D gene is TRBD2 (6 bases). Germline CDR1 is MRHNA and CDR2 is SNTAGT. The V end was cut by 4 bases, the J end by 9 bases, with 19 bases between. This CDR3 has 15 residues.